Listed here are 3 T cell receptor beta chains from one sample, sequenced in a study of blood T cell repertoires in COVID-19. TCRdb keeps only in-frame clones here, not all; method: immunoSEQ multiplex PCR. The table records about 220,000 clones, approximately 88% of them present only once. The material sequenced was PBMCs or T cells enriched from blood (not recorded which). These receptors came from a woman in her twenties or thirties with acute COVID-19.

The chain has TRBV6-1 and TRBJ2-7, with 9 bases that match TRBD2. Unmatched junction bases numbered 9, after V lost 4 bases and J lost 2 bases. The germline V gene has CDR1 MNHNS and CDR2 SASEGT. This CDR3 has 16 residues. CDR3 nucleotides: TGTGCCAGCAGTGCGCCTCGGCGGGGGGGCCCCTACGAGCAGTACTTC. Encoded protein: CASSAPRRGGPYEQYF.

This rearrangement joins TRBV24-1 to TRBJ2-7; 8 positions match TRBD1. CDR1 is KGHDR, CDR2 SFDVKD, per germline. V was clipped by 0 bases and J by 5 bases; unmatched bases: 5. The CDR3 consists of 15 residues. The CDR3 spells CATSDLTGGEDEQYF. The CDR3 DNA is TGTGCCACCAGTGATTTGACAGGGGGAGAGGACGAGCAGTACTTC.

The chain is built from TRBV19 and TRBJ2-5, with D uncertain. V lost 3 bases, J lost 1 base, and 6 bases lay in between. The CDR3 has 13 residues. The germline V gene has CDR1 LNHDA and CDR2 SQIVND (reference sequence). CDR3: CASSISIQETQYF. The CDR3 DNA reads TGTGCCAGTAGTATTAGTATCCAAGAGACCCAGTACTTC. The variable domain in full, completed from reference TRBV19 and TRBJ2-5, reads DGGITQSPKYLFRKEGQNVTLSCEQNLNHDAMYWYRQDPGQGLRLIYYSQIVNDFQKGDIAEGYSVSREKKESFPLTVTSAQKNPTAFYLCASSISIQETQYFGPGTRLLVL.